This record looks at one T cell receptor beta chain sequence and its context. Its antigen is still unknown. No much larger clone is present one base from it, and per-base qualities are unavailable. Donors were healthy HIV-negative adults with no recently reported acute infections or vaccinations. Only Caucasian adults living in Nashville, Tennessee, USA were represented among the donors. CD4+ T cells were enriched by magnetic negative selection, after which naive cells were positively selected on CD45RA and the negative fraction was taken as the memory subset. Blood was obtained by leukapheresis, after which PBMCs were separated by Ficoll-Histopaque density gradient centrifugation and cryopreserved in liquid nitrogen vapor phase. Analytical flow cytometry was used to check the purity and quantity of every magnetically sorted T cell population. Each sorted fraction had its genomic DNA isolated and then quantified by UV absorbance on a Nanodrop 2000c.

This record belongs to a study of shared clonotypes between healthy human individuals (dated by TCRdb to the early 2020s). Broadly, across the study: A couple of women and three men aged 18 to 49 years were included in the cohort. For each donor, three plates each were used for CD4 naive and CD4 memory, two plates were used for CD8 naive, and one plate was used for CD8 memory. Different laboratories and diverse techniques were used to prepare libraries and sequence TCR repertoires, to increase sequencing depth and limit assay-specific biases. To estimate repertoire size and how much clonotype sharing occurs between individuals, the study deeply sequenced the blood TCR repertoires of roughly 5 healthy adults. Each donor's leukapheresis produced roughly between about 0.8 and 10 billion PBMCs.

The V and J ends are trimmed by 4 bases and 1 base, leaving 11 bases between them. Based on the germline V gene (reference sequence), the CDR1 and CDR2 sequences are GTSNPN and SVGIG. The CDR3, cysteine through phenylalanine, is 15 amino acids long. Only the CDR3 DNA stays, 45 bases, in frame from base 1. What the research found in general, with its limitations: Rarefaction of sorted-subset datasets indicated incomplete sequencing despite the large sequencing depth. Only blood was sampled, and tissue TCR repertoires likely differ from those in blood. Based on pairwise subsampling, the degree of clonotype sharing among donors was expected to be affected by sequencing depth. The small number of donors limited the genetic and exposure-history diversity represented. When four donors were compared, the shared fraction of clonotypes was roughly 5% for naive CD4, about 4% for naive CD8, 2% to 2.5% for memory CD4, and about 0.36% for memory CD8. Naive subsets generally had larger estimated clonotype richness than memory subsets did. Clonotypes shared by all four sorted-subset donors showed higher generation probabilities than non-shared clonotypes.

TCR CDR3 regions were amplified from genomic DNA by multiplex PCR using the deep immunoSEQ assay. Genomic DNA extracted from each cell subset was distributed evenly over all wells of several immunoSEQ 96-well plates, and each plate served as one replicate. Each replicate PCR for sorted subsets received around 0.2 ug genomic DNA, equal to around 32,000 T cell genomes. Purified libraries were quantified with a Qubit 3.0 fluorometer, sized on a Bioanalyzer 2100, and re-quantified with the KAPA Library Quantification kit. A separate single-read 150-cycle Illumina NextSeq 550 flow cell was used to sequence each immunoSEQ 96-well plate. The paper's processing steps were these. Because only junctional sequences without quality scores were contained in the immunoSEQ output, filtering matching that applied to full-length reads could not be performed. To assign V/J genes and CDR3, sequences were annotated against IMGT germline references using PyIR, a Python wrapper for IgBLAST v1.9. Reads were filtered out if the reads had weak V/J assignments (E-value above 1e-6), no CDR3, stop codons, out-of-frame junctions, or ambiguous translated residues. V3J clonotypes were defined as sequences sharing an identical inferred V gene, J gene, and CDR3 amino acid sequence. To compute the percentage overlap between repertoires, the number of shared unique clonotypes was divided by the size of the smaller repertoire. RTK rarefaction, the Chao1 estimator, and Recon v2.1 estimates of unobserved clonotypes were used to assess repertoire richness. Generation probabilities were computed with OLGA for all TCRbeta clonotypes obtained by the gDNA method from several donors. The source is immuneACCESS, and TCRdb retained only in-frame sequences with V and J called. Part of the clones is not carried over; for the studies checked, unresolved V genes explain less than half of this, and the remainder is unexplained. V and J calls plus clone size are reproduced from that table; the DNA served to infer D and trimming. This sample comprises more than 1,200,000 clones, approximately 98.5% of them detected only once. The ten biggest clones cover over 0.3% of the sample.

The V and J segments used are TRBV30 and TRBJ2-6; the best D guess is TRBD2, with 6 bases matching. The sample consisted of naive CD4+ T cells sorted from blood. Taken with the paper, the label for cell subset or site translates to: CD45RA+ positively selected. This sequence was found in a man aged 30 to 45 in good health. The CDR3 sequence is CAWNLGGSGANVLTF. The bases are TGTGCCTGGAATCTGGGGGGATCTGGGGCCAACGTCCTGACTTTC.